Listed here is a single T cell receptor beta chain. The sample comes from a study of blood T cell repertoires in COVID-19. Looking at the study overall: Samples taken during acute and convalescent COVID-19 were collected in the United States, Italy and Spain. PBMCs, B-cell-depleted T cells, or T cells provided the cDNA or gDNA that made up the material.

In the authors' methods: Estimation of nucleated cell counts was performed using reference gene primer amplification. The data were produced by immunoSEQ multiplex PCR, yet TCRdb's version contains in-frame clones alone and is incomplete. Clone size and the V and J calls come from that table; the DNA yielded D and trimming. The sample holds about 78,000 clones, approximately 89% seen once. This CDR3 contains 16 residues. V was clipped by 4 bases and J by 0 bases; unmatched bases: 3. CDR1 and CDR2 from the germline V gene are ENHRY and SYGVKD. Sequenced input: peripheral blood. The receptor's source is a woman aged 60-75 years with acute or convalescent COVID-19. The V call is TRBV10-3, the J call TRBJ1-4; TRBD1 matches 9 bases. The CDR3 sequence: CAISAGQGATNEKLFF. CDR3 in DNA: TGTGCCATCAGTGCGGGACAGGGCGCAACTAATGAAAAACTGTTTTTT.